These 22 T cell receptor beta chains were all obtained from the same sample, sequenced in a study of T-cell reconstitution after alpha-beta-depleted transplantation in children (dated by TCRdb to about 2016). The sample's treatment or condition label, decoded: allogeneic hematopoietic cell transplantation with graft depleted of TCRalphabeta T cells and CD19 B cells. The library relied on PCR. Instrument on record: Illumina HiSeq 2500. TCR libraries were prepared with molecular barcoding, using unique molecular identifiers to normalize TCRbeta repertoire quantification. TCRdb reanalyzed the raw reads on its own, using fastp at Q25 for trimming and MiXCR for clone calling, and kept in-frame beta chains. Rows are combined by CDR3 protein, so each entry shows the most common genes and DNA. The sample data list 300,000 to 350,000 distinct CDR3 sequences, and around 15% of these were observed just once. 35% to 50% of the sample goes to the ten largest clones.

This specimen consisted of PBMCs, mostly from graft donor cells, obtained 360 days after TCRalphabeta/CD19-depleted stem cell transplant. These receptors all come from a male patient aged 2 to 10 who had a stem cell transplant for acute lymphoblastic leukemia, so the T cells may come from the graft donor.

This clonotype was detected a few times. The chain links TRBV6-1 to TRBJ2-2; D is possibly TRBD2 (6 bases). The CDR3 consists of 14 residues. Deletions cut 4 bases from V and 4 bases from J, with 10 bases between. Germline values: CDR1 MNHNS, CDR2 SASEGT. The CDR3 DNA sequence: TGTGCCAGCAGTGGGGACTGGGGCACCGGGGAGCTGTTTTTT. Translation gives CASSGDWGTGELFF.

This clonotype was recorded many times. The rearrangement joins TRBV10-3 to TRBJ2-7, with D uncertain. The CDR3 contains 15 residues. Trimming removed 2 bases at V and 0 bases at J, with 11 bases between. Germline-derived CDR1 and CDR2 are ENHRY and SYGVKD. This chain's CDR3 is CAISESPESSYEQYF. For the CDR3, the DNA is TGTGCCATCAGTGAGAGTCCGGAGAGCTCCTACGAGCAGTACTTC.

This clonotype was detected only a few times. The chain joins TRBV6-2 or TRBV6-3 to TRBJ1-3, with D perhaps TRBD1 (5 bases). From germline, CDR1 is MNHEY and CDR2 SVGEGT. V lost 7 bases to trimming and J lost 0 bases, with 19 bases between them. The CDR3 sequence is 17 residues long. This CDR3 is CASNSMAPGRSGNTIYF. CDR3 DNA sequence: TGTGCCAGCAATTCGATGGCCCCGGGGCGCTCTGGAAACACCATATATTTT.

This clonotype has a handful of counts. The chain employs TRBV29-1 and TRBJ2-3, with D uncertain. This CDR3 is 13 amino acids long. From germline, CDR1 is SQVTM and CDR2 ANQGSEA. Deletions cut 6 bases from V and 6 bases from J, with 16 bases between. In nucleotides, the CDR3 is TGCAGCGTCCCGTCGGTTGTAGGGGATACGCAGTATTTT. Its translation is CSVPSVVGDTQYF.

This clonotype showed up just a few times. The chain links TRBV9 to TRBJ1-1, with no clear D. The CDR3 length is 14 residues. V gave up 4 bases and J gave up 4 bases, with 14 bases separating them. Germline CDR1 reads SGDLS; CDR2 reads YYNGEE. The CDR3 nucleotides read TGTGCCAGCAGCCCCCGCGGAGGGTTCACTGAAGCTTTCTTT. It encodes CASSPRGGFTEAFF.

The V and J genes are TRBV9 and TRBJ2-3; no reliable D call. The CDR3 is 16 amino acids. Germline V gene data show CDR1 as SGDLS and CDR2 as YYNGEE. V lost 0 bases and J 1 base, leaving 12 bases between the germline ends. As DNA, the CDR3 is TGTGCCAGCAGCGTAGTACCTGGCGCTCGCACAGATACGCAGTATTTT. Translating it yields CASSVVPGARTDTQYF.

The V and J genes are TRBV29-1 and TRBJ2-1; D not certain. Germline assignment: CDR1 SQVTM and CDR2 ANQGSEA. Trimming cost V 4 bases and J 8 bases, with 12 bases left between them. This CDR3 spans 12 amino acids. In DNA form, the CDR3 reads TGCAGCGTTGTTGTAAGGGTAGATGAGCAGTTCTTC. Amino acids: CSVVVRVDEQFF.

This clonotype has only a few counts. The chain uses TRBV27 and TRBJ2-7; the D is unclear. The ends were cut back, 8 bases at V and 4 bases at J, with 18 bases in the middle. The CDR3 is 14 amino acids. Germline V gives CDR1 MNHEY, CDR2 SMNVEV (reference sequence). CDR3 residues: CASSPYSKWYEQYF. Here the CDR3 DNA reads TGTGCCAGCTCTCCCTACAGTAAATGGTACGAGCAGTACTTC.

This clonotype was observed a handful of times. CDR3 in amino acids: CASSEYEGELTGELFF. CDR3 nucleotide sequence: TGTGCCAGCAGTGAATATGAAGGGGAGTTGACCGGGGAGCTGTTTTTT. The V call is TRBV25-1, the J call TRBJ2-2; D is perhaps TRBD1 or TRBD2 (5 bases each). Germline lookup yields CDR1 MGHDK and CDR2 SYGVNS. Trimming removed 0 bases at V and 5 bases at J, with 13 bases between. The CDR3 is 16 residues long.

This clonotype was counted at least ten times. This rearrangement joins TRBV20-1 to TRBJ1-1; tentative D call: TRBD1 (5 bases). The CDR3 extends over 11 amino acids. V shed 3 bases and J shed 8 bases, with 10 bases lying between them. The germline CDR1 and CDR2 sequences are DFQATT and SNEGSKA (reference sequence). The CDR3 here is CSASGGAEAFF. The CDR3 DNA reads TGCAGTGCTAGTGGAGGGGCCGAAGCTTTCTTT.

The table lists this clonotype with a few counts. The V call is TRBV20-1, the J call TRBJ1-4; D perhaps matches TRBD1 (5 bases). This CDR3 comprises 13 residues. CDR1 is DFQATT, CDR2 SNEGSKA, per germline (reference sequence). Trimming left V 0 bases short and J 4 bases short, with 6 bases between. The CDR3 nucleotides are TGCAGTGCTAGAGAGGGGGTTAATGAAAAACTGTTTTTT. Its protein is CSAREGVNEKLFF.

This clonotype was observed at least ten times. The rearrangement links TRBV28 to TRBJ1-2; D is unresolved. Trimming removed 2 bases from V and 4 bases from J, with 11 bases in between. The CDR3 is made up of 14 amino acids. The germline V gene encodes CDR1 MDHEN and CDR2 SYDVKM. CDR3 protein: CASSLTGQPYGYTF. CDR3 coding DNA: TGTGCCAGCAGTTTAACGGGCCAACCCTATGGCTACACCTTC.

This clonotype was detected a few times. The rearrangement uses TRBV7-9 and TRBJ2-1; 7 bases align to TRBD2. The J segment lost 2 bases and the V segment lost 8 bases, leaving 3 bases of the junction unmatched. Germline CDR1 SEHNR, CDR2 FQNEAQ (reference sequence). This CDR3 contains 13 residues. The chain's CDR3 is CASQAGTYNEQFF. In nucleotides, the CDR3 is TGTGCCAGCCAAGCGGGGACCTACAATGAGCAGTTCTTC.

The chain is built from TRBV29-1 and TRBJ2-7; D is perhaps TRBD1 or TRBD2 (6 bases each). The CDR3 length is 13 residues. V gave up 6 bases and J gave up 0 bases, with 12 bases separating them. Germline CDR1 SQVTM, CDR2 ANQGSEA. CDR3 region: CSVGAGISYEQYF. The CDR3 DNA reads as TGCAGCGTGGGGGCGGGAATCTCCTACGAGCAGTACTTC.

The chain uses TRBV7-2 and TRBJ1-1; 9 bases are shared with TRBD1. The CDR3 contains 15 residues. Trimming took 3 bases from V and 1 from J; bases not matched to a gene: 3. Germline loops: CDR1 SGHTA, CDR2 FQGNSA. As DNA, the CDR3 is TGTGCCAGCAGCTTCCGGACAGGGGAGAACACTGAAGCTTTCTTT. The encoded protein is CASSFRTGENTEAFF. Together with reference TRBV7-2 and TRBJ1-1, the CDR3 gives the full variable domain: GAGVSQSPSNKVTEKGKDVELRCDPISGHTALYWYRQSLGQGLEFLIYFQGNSAPDKSGLPSDRFSAERTGGSVSTLTIQRTQQEDSAVYLCASSFRTGENTEAFFGQGTRLTVV.

The chain links TRBV5-6 to TRBJ2-1; 13 bases are shared with TRBD2. Germline V lookup: CDR1 SGHDT, CDR2 YYEEEE. V gave up 2 bases and J gave up 6 bases; unmatched junction bases: 5. The CDR3 length is 16 residues. The CDR3 DNA reads as TGTGCCAGCAGCTTATTCGGGACTAGCGGGACCAATGAGCAGTTCTTC. Its protein is CASSLFGTSGTNEQFF.

This clonotype has a count of ten or more. J is TRBJ2-7 and V is TRBV7-9; a possible D gene is TRBD1 (5 bases). Germline CDR1 reads SEHNR; CDR2 reads FQNEAQ (reference sequence). The length of the CDR3 is 13 residues. Trimming shortened V by 2 bases and J by 5 bases, and 10 bases separated the two germline ends. Here the CDR3 DNA reads TGTGCCAGCAGCTTACAGGGTCGCCACGAGCAGTACTTC. It is translated as CASSLQGRHEQYF.

The CDR3 DNA is TGCAGTGCCTCAAAGGGACAGGGGGTTGGGCAGCCCCAGCATTTT. Translated, it gives CSASKGQGVGQPQHF. The rearrangement uses TRBV20-1 and TRBJ1-5; 11 bases are a match to TRBD1. Losses at the gene ends were 6 bases for V and 7 bases for J; bases not matched to a gene: 11. The CDR3 contains 15 residues. Germline loops: CDR1 DFQATT, CDR2 SNEGSKA (reference sequence).

This clonotype showed up many times. V usage is TRBV10-3 and J usage is TRBJ2-1, with 15 bases that match TRBD2. This CDR3 region has 16 residues. With 6 bases clipped from V and 10 bases from J, the junction kept 10 bases outside the gene matches. Germline CDR1 ENHRY, CDR2 SYGVKD. CDR3 in DNA: TGTGCCATCAGAGGACTAGCGGGAGGGTCAATCGGAGAGCAGTTCTTC. Translated, it gives CAIRGLAGGSIGEQFF.

This clonotype was found a few times. The gene calls are TRBV27 and TRBJ2-7, with D tentatively TRBD1 or TRBD2 (5 bases each). Trimming removed 5 bases from V and 6 bases from J, with 17 bases in between. CDR1 is MNHEY and CDR2 is SMNVEV in the germline V gene (reference sequence). The CDR3 has 14 residues. CDR3 DNA: TGTGCCAGCAGTCGCCGAGGGGCTAGGTCCGAGCAGTACTTC. Its protein product is CASSRRGARSEQYF.

V is TRBV12-3 or TRBV12-4 and J is TRBJ2-1, with no clear D. Trimming left V 2 bases short and J 9 bases short, with 8 bases between. CDR3 length: 12 amino acids. The CDR3 sequence: CASSLRDVEQFF. As DNA, the CDR3 is TGTGCCAGCAGTTTAAGGGATGTTGAGCAGTTCTTC.

In this sample, this clonotype turned up a few times. V gene TRBV7-3 combines with J gene TRBJ2-2, with 7 bases identical to TRBD1. Trimming removed 5 bases from V and 4 bases from J; junction bases left unmatched: 4. This CDR3 contains 14 residues. Germline CDR1 reads SGHTA; CDR2 reads FQGTGA. The CDR3 sequence is CASSRDSLTGELFF. DNA of the CDR3: TGTGCCAGCAGCCGGGACAGCCTCACCGGGGAGCTGTTTTTT.